These 20 T cell receptor beta chains originate from one sample sequenced in a study of glioma-infiltrating T cells after dendritic cell vaccination (dated by TCRdb to 2016 to 2018). The library was produced with the immunoSEQ multiplex PCR assay. Sourced from immuneACCESS, this table was stored by TCRdb with only in-frame sequences that have V and J called. A share of the clones is absent; for the studies checked, an unresolved V gene accounts for under half, and the remainder has no known explanation. The sample table shows about 100,000 clones, and approximately 80% are seen once. The top ten constitute 5.4% of the sample. Interpreted using the paper, the time point label stands for: after dendritic cell vaccination, including at tumor progression/relapse. The specimen comprised blood, sampled after dendritic cell vaccination. These receptors were collected from a human donor with glioblastoma.

This chain links TRBV4-2 with TRBJ2-6; 11 bases fit TRBD2. From germline, CDR1 is LGHNA and CDR2 YNFKEQ. This CDR3 has 20 residues. With V trimmed by 0 bases and J by 3 bases, 10 bases remained unmatched. The CDR3 protein is CASSQDIWASGGIGANVLTF. CDR3 DNA sequence: TGTGCCAGCAGCCAAGATATTTGGGCTAGCGGGGGGATTGGGGCCAACGTCCTGACTTTC.

The rearrangement uses TRBV6-1 and TRBJ1-3, with D unresolved. Germline values: CDR1 MNHNS, CDR2 SASEGT. V was pared by 6 bases and J by 5 bases, with 5 bases between. CDR3 length equals 11 residues. CDR3: CASSVRNTIYF. The DNA of the CDR3 is TGTGCCAGCAGCGTAAGAAACACCATATATTTT.

The CDR3 DNA reads TGCGCCAGCAGCTTTGGGTCGGGGGCAGATACGCAGTATTTT. Amino acid sequence: CASSFGSGADTQYF. V usage is TRBV5-1 and J usage is TRBJ2-3; D may be TRBD2 (6 bases). V gave up 2 bases and J gave up 4 bases, with 11 bases separating them. The germline V gene has CDR1 SGHRS and CDR2 YFSETQ. This CDR3 contains 14 residues.

The chain recombines TRBV4-1 with TRBJ2-1; maybe TRBD2 (5 bases). V gave up 3 bases and J gave up 7 bases, with 10 bases separating them. There are 13 residues in the CDR3. Germline assignment: CDR1 MGHRA and CDR2 YSYEKL. The chain's CDR3 is CASSHPGLNEQFF. The CDR3 DNA reads TGCGCCAGCAGCCACCCCGGACTGAATGAGCAGTTCTTC.

The chain has TRBV27 and TRBJ2-7; 7 bases agree with TRBD1. CDR3 length equals 12 residues. J was trimmed by 9 bases and V by 5 bases; bases with no gene match: 7. The germline V gene has CDR1 MNHEY and CDR2 SMNVEV (reference sequence). The CDR3 nucleotides are TGTGCCAGCAGTAGGACAGGCCTAGCGCAGTACTTC. Its translation is CASSRTGLAQYF.

The chain joins TRBV25-1 to TRBJ1-6, with 7 bases that match TRBD1. Germline V gives CDR1 MGHDK, CDR2 SYGVNS. Germline trimming cut 4 bases from V and 7 bases from J; bases unmatched to any gene: 4. The CDR3 extends over 14 amino acids. CDR3 nucleotides: TGTGCCAGCAGTGTGGGGACAGTAAATTCACCCCTCCACTTT. Translating gives CASSVGTVNSPLHF.

Comment on this clone: The junction does not match germline at one end; this may be a read error. CDR3 sequence: CAGSPLPHTYNEQFF. The CDR3 DNA is TGTGCCGGCTCACCACTCCCACACACCTACAATGAGCAGTTCTTC. The chain has TRBV18 and TRBJ2-1; no firm D call. This CDR3 has 15 residues. CDR1 is KGHSH and CDR2 is LQKENI in the germline V gene.

J is TRBJ2-2 and V is TRBV19; 8 bases match TRBD1. The CDR3 has 17 residues. V trimming: 6 bases; J trimming: 1 base; junction bases outside the gene matches: 10. The germline CDR1 and CDR2 sequences are LNHDA and SQIVND (reference sequence). CDR3 nucleotide sequence: TGTGCCAGTAGCCAAGCAGGGGGCGGGTTGAACACCGGGGAGCTGTTTTTT. Translated, it gives CASSQAGGGLNTGELFF.

The chain couples TRBV5-6 to TRBJ1-4; D is unclear. Per germline, CDR1 SGHDT and CDR2 YYEEEE. The V gene lost 5 bases and the J gene lost 10 bases, with 15 bases spanning the gap. This CDR3 contains 13 residues. The CDR3 sequence is CASSIGTAVKLFF. The CDR3 coding sequence is TGTGCCAGCAGTATCGGTACAGCGGTAAAACTGTTTTTT. Combining the CDR3 with reference TRBV5-6 and TRBJ1-4 gives the whole variable domain DAGVTQSPTHLIKTRGQQVTLRCSPKSGHDTVSWYQQALGQGPQFIFQYYEEEERQRGNFPDRFSGHQFPNYSSELNVNALLLGDSALYLCASSIGTAVKLFFGSGTQLSVL.

The rearrangement links TRBV11-3 to TRBJ1-3, with D uncertain. Germline-derived CDR1 and CDR2 are SGHNT and YENEEA. V was clipped by 0 bases and J by 4 bases, with 13 bases between them. The CDR3 is 16 amino acids. CDR3 region: CASSLDIPRSGNTIYF. CDR3 coding DNA: TGTGCCAGCAGCTTAGATATTCCCCGGTCGGGAAACACCATATATTTT.

The chain links TRBV7-3 to TRBJ2-5; 7 bases are shared with TRBD1. The trim removed 5 bases at V and 5 bases at J, leaving 8 bases unmatched. The CDR3 sequence is 14 residues long. CDR1 and CDR2 (germline): SGHTA, FQGTGA. CDR3 DNA sequence: TGTGCCAGCAGCCCCAACAGGGGTGGGGAGACCCAGTACTTC. Protein sequence: CASSPNRGGETQYF.

DNA for the CDR3: TGCGCCAGCAGTCAATCTCAGGGGAGCAACGAGCAGTACTTC. It codes for CASSQSQGSNEQYF. V gene TRBV23-1 combines with J gene TRBJ2-7; possibly TRBD1 for D (6 bases). TRBV23-1 is given ORF status, its function remaining uncertain. The V end was cut by 0 bases, the J end by 5 bases, with 11 bases between. The CDR3 extends over 14 amino acids.

V gene TRBV11-2 combines with J gene TRBJ1-5; D may be TRBD1 (6 bases). Between the trimmed V and J ends, which lost 1 base and 6 bases, there was a span of 7 bases. CDR1 is SGHAT, CDR2 FQNNGV, per germline. The CDR3 covers 13 residues. The chain's CDR3 is CASSLVGGQPQHF. The CDR3 region has the DNA TGTGCCAGCAGCTTAGTAGGGGGTCAGCCCCAGCATTTT.

The V call is TRBV27, the J call TRBJ2-7; TRBD2 is a possible D gene (7 bases). Germline V gene data show CDR1 as MNHEY and CDR2 as SMNVEV (reference sequence). This CDR3 comprises 15 residues. With 5 bases removed from V and 0 bases from J, the gap between germline ends came to 14 bases. The CDR3 DNA follows: TGTGCCAGCAGTCCCCGGGGGGCTAGCTCCTACGAGCAGTACTTC. This translates into CASSPRGASSYEQYF.

The chain couples TRBV11-3 to TRBJ2-5; a possible D gene is TRBD1 (6 bases). Trimming left V 5 bases short and J 2 bases short, with 15 bases between. Germline V gives CDR1 SGHNT, CDR2 YENEEA. This CDR3 region has 15 residues. CDR3 DNA sequence: TGTGCCAGCAGCCGTGGGATCGGGACACAAGAGACCCAGTACTTC. Protein product: CASSRGIGTQETQYF.

The chain uses TRBV9 and TRBJ2-7; D may be TRBD2 (6 bases). From germline, CDR1 is SGDLS and CDR2 YYNGEE. Between the trimmed V and J ends, which lost 3 bases and 2 bases, there was a span of 12 bases. The CDR3 consists of 14 residues. DNA of the CDR3: TGTGCCAGCAGCGCTGGGGGGACCCCCTACGAGCAGTACTTC. Translation gives CASSAGGTPYEQYF.

This clone showed up many times. This chain connects TRBV9 to TRBJ1-3; tentatively, D is TRBD1 (5 bases). CDR3 length equals 16 residues. Germline CDR1 is SGDLS and CDR2 is YYNGEE. Trimming cost V 5 bases and J 0 bases, with 15 bases left between them. The CDR3, as DNA: TGTGCCAGCAGTGCCTCGGGGGTAGGCTCTGGAAACACCATATATTTT. This translates into CASSASGVGSGNTIYF.

This clone was observed a few times. The chain joins TRBV6-6 to TRBJ1-5; maybe TRBD1 (5 bases). Trimming took 2 bases from V and 0 from J, leaving 8 bases between them. The CDR3 sequence is 15 residues long. Germline CDR1 and CDR2: MNHNY and SVGAGI (reference sequence). CDR3 nucleotides: TGTGCCAGCAGTTACAGGGGTCTTAGCAATCAGCCCCAGCATTTT. This encodes CASSYRGLSNQPQHF.

This clone was seen a few times. The chain recombines TRBV5-1 with TRBJ2-7; 7 positions match TRBD1. V shed 0 bases, J shed 2 bases, and the junction held 8 bases outside the gene matches. The germline V gene has CDR1 SGHRS and CDR2 YFSETQ. The length of the CDR3 is 16 residues. This CDR3 is CASSLALRTGTYEQYF. The CDR3 DNA follows: TGCGCCAGCAGCTTGGCCCTTAGGACAGGAACCTACGAGCAGTACTTC.

J is TRBJ2-1 and V is TRBV18; a weak D match, TRBD1 (6 bases). The ends were cut back, 4 bases at V and 1 base at J, with 8 bases in the middle. This CDR3 has 14 residues. Per the germline V gene, CDR1 is KGHSH and CDR2 is LQKENI. The CDR3 spells CASSRTESYNEQFF. The CDR3 DNA reads as TGTGCCAGCTCACGGACAGAATCCTACAATGAGCAGTTCTTC.